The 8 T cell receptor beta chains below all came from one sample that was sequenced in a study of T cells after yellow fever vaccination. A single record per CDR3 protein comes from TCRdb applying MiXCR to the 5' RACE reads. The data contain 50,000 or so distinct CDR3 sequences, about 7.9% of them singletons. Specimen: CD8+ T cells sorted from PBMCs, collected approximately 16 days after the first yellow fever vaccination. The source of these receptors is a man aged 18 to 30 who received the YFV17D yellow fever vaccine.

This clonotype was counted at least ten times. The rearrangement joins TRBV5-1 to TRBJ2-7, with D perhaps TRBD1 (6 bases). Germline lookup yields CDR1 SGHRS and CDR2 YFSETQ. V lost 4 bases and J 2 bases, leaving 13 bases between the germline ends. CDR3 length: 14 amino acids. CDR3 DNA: TGCGCCAGCAGCAAAACGGACAGCCCCTACGAGCAGTACTTC. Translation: CASSKTDSPYEQYF.

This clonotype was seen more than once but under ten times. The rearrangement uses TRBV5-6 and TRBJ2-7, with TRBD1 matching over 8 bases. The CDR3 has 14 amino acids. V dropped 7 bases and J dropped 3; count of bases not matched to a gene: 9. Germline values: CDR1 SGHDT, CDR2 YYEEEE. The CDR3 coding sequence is TGTGCCAGCGGCCCTGGGACAGGTGGCTACGAGCAGTACTTC. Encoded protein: CASGPGTGGYEQYF. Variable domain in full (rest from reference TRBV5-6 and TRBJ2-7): DAGVTQSPTHLIKTRGQQVTLRCSPKSGHDTVSWYQQALGQGPQFIFQYYEEEERQRGNFPDRFSGHQFPNYSSELNVNALLLGDSALYLCASGPGTGGYEQYFGPGTRLTVT.

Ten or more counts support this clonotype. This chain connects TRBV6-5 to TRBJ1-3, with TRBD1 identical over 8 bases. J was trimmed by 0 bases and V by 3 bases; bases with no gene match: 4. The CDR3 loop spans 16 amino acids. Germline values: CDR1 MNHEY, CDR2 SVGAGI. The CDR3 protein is CASSYLTGASGNTIYF. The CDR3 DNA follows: TGTGCCAGCAGTTATTTGACAGGGGCCTCTGGAAACACCATATATTTT.

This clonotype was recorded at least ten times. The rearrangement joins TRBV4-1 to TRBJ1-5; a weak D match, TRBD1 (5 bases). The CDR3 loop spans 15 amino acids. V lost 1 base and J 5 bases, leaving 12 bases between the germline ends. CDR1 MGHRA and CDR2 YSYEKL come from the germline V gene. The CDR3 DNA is TGCGCCAGCAGCCAAGCTGGCGGGGGTGATCAGCCCCAGCATTTT. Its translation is CASSQAGGGDQPQHF.

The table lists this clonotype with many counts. The CDR3 DNA reads as TGTGCCAGCAGTGACTCGAACTCCTACGAGCAGTACGTC. Translating it yields CASSDSNSYEQYV. V gene TRBV6-2 or TRBV6-3 combines with J gene TRBJ2-7; D is uncertain. This CDR3 spans 13 amino acids. CDR1 is MNHEY and CDR2 is SVGEGT in the germline V gene.

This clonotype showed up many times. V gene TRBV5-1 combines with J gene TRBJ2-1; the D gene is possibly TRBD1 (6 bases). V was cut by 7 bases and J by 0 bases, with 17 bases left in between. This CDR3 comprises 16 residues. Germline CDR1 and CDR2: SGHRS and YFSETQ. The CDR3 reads CASDPIGGTSYNEQFF. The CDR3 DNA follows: TGCGCCAGCGACCCCATAGGGGGTACCTCCTACAATGAGCAGTTCTTC.

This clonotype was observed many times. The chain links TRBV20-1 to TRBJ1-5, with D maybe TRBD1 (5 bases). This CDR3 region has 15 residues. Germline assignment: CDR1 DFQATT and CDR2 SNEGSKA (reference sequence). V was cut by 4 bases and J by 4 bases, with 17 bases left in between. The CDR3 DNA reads TGCAGTGCTACCCCCCCGACAGTTTTTAATCAGCCCCAGCATTTT. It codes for CSATPPTVFNQPQHF.

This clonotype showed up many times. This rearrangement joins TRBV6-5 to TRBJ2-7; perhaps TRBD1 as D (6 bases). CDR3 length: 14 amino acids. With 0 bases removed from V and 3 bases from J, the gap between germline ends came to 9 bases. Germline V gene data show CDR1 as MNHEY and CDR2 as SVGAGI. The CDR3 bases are TGTGCCAGCAGTTACTCCGCAGGGGACTACGAGCAGTACGTC. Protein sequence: CASSYSAGDYEQYV.